Listed here are 22 T cell receptor beta chains from one sample, sequenced in a study of T cell repertoires in cytomegalovirus infection. One entry per CDR3 protein, called by TCRdb with MiXCR from the reads. Altogether under 200,000 distinct CDR3 sequences are present, under 30% being singletons, with the ten largest covering approximately 31%. Sequencing was carried out using PBMCs. These receptors originate from a human donor in good health (CMV status not recorded). Some clones in this sample may be carry-over from other donors' samples.

This clonotype was counted between two and nine times. The genes are TRBV7-2 and TRBJ1-4; D remains ambiguous. This CDR3 has 15 residues. Trimming pared 5 bases from V and 7 bases from J, leaving 17 bases between. Per germline, CDR1 SGHTA and CDR2 FQGNSA. The CDR3 loop is CASSPQVQSPEKLFF. The CDR3 bases are TGTGCCAGCAGCCCCCAGGTCCAATCTCCTGAAAAACTGTTTTTT.

The chain links TRBV15 to TRBJ1-1, with D possibly TRBD1 on 5 matching bases. The CDR3 length is 14 residues. CDR1 and CDR2 from the germline V gene are LNHNV and YYDKDF (reference sequence). V was trimmed by 4 bases and J by 5 bases, leaving 14 bases between them. The CDR3 DNA is TGTGCCACCAGCATTACAGCGGGGGAAACTGAAGCTTTCTTT. It is translated as CATSITAGETEAFF.

This chain links TRBV7-6 with TRBJ2-1, with 7 bases lining up with TRBD1. The CDR3 spans 13 residues. CDR1 and CDR2 from the germline V gene are SGHVS and FNYEAQ. CDR3 residues: CASSVTGNYEQFF. The CDR3 nucleotides read TGTGCTAGCTCCGTGACAGGGAACTATGAGCAGTTCTTC.

CDR3 residues: CASSLKHPSYEQYF. CDR3 bases: TGTGCCAGCAGTTTGAAACACCCTTCCTACGAGCAGTACTTC. The rearrangement uses TRBV12-3 or TRBV12-4 and TRBJ2-7, with unresolved D. The V end lost 3 bases, the J end lost 1 base, and 10 bases lay between the germline ends. The CDR3 has 14 amino acids.

This clonotype was counted between two and nine times. The V call is TRBV19, the J call TRBJ1-2; D not certain. The CDR3 runs 13 residues. Germline values: CDR1 LNHDA, CDR2 SQIVND (reference sequence). V was pared by 4 bases and J by 7 bases, with 13 bases between. The chain's CDR3 is CASSKRSTAGYTF. Here the CDR3 DNA reads TGTGCCAGTAGTAAGAGGAGTACAGCTGGCTACACCTTC.

The rearrangement joins TRBV19 to TRBJ1-4, with D uncertain. V was clipped by 3 bases and J by 0 bases, with 8 bases between them. Germline V lookup: CDR1 LNHDA, CDR2 SQIVND (reference sequence). This CDR3 contains 15 residues. CDR3 coding DNA: TGTGCCAGTAGTATTTTGGCAGCAACTAATGAAAAACTGTTTTTT. Residues: CASSILAATNEKLFF.

This clonotype was recorded once. The genes are TRBV4-1 and TRBJ1-2; 11 bases match TRBD1. The length of the CDR3 is 16 residues. Trimming removed 0 bases from V and 4 bases from J; junction bases left unmatched: 4. In germline, CDR1 is MGHRA, CDR2 YSYEKL. Written as DNA, the CDR3 is TGCGCCAGCAGCCAAGATGGGGACAGGGGGGGCTATGGCTACACCTTC. Its translation is CASSQDGDRGGYGYTF.

This chain connects TRBV7-2 to TRBJ1-1, with D perhaps TRBD1 (5 bases). Trimming cost V 3 bases and J 8 bases, with 13 bases left between them. Germline CDR1 is SGHTA and CDR2 is FQGNSA. The CDR3 loop spans 13 amino acids. Written as DNA, the CDR3 is TGTGCCAGCAGCTTTGGGGCCACTCCAGAAGCTTTCTTT. This codes for CASSFGATPEAFF.

This clonotype has only a few counts. The genes are TRBV5-6 and TRBJ2-4, with D maybe TRBD2 (5 bases). Germline CDR1 is SGHDT and CDR2 is YYEEEE. CDR3 length: 15 residues. V shed 4 bases and J shed 3 bases, with 14 bases lying between them. The CDR3 reads CASSGISVDKNIQYF. CDR3 nucleotides: TGTGCCAGCAGCGGGATTAGCGTCGACAAAAACATTCAGTACTTC.

This clonotype was detected only a few times. The chain has TRBV29-1 and TRBJ1-2; D is unclear. V lost 6 bases and J lost 8, with 16 bases in between. Per the germline V gene, CDR1 is SQVTM and CDR2 is ANQGSEA. The CDR3 has 12 residues. The chain's CDR3 is CSVFIGAGGYTF. CDR3 in DNA: TGCAGCGTATTTATCGGCGCCGGCGGCTACACCTTC.

V gene TRBV6-6 combines with J gene TRBJ2-3; TRBD1 matches at 7 bases. Unmatched junction bases numbered 5, after V lost 5 bases and J lost 3 bases. Germline V gives CDR1 MNHNY, CDR2 SVGAGI (reference sequence). The CDR3 extends over 14 amino acids. CDR3 sequence reads: CASSQGEFTDTQYF. The CDR3 DNA reads TGTGCCAGCAGTCAGGGGGAATTTACAGATACGCAGTATTTT.

CDR3 residues: CASSLRRGDPWGTSNQPQHF. The DNA for the CDR3 is TGTGCCAGCAGCTTGAGAAGAGGGGACCCCTGGGGAACCAGCAATCAGCCCCAGCATTTT. The V and J genes are TRBV7-6 and TRBJ1-5, with a weak D call TRBD1 (5 bases). The CDR3 is 20 residues long. V was cut by 3 bases and J by 1 base, with 25 bases left in between. Per the germline V gene, CDR1 is SGHVS and CDR2 is FNYEAQ. The whole variable domain, remainder taken from reference TRBV7-6 and TRBJ1-5, is GAGVSQSPRYKVTKRGQDVALRCDPISGHVSLYWYRQALGQGPEFLTYFNYEAQQDKSGLPNDRFSAERPEGSISTLTIQRTEQRDSAMYRCASSLRRGDPWGTSNQPQHFGDGTRLSIL.

V and J are TRBV4-2 and TRBJ2-1, with TRBD2 identical over 9 bases. The CDR3 is 16 residues long. The J segment lost 7 bases and the V segment lost 0 bases, leaving 7 bases of the junction unmatched. Germline CDR1 and CDR2: LGHNA and YNFKEQ. The CDR3 reads CASSQDGLAGTNEQFF. CDR3 DNA sequence: TGTGCCAGCAGCCAAGATGGCCTAGCGGGGACTAATGAGCAGTTCTTC.

The chain employs TRBV11-2 and TRBJ2-2; TRBD1 aligns across 10 bases. Trimming took 5 bases from V and 5 from J; bases not matched to a gene: 11. Germline CDR1 and CDR2: SGHAT and FQNNGV. The CDR3 sequence is 17 residues long. This CDR3 is CASSHQSQGQGTGELFF. The CDR3 nucleotides read TGTGCCAGCAGCCACCAGAGCCAGGGACAGGGGACCGGGGAGCTGTTTTTT.

This clonotype was recorded a few times. The rearrangement uses TRBV5-5 and TRBJ2-5, with 7 nucleotides matching TRBD1. The V segment lost 6 bases and the J segment 1 base; nucleotides outside the gene matches: 6. The CDR3 spans 14 residues. The germline V gene has CDR1 SGHKS and CDR2 YYEKEE (reference sequence). CDR3 nucleotides: TGTGCCAGCACACAACAGGGGATCCAAGAGACCCAGTACTTC. This sequence encodes CASTQQGIQETQYF.

The rearrangement joins TRBV10-3 to TRBJ1-2; possibly TRBD1 for D (6 bases). V lost 4 bases and J 2 bases, leaving 11 bases between the germline ends. The germline CDR1 and CDR2 sequences are ENHRY and SYGVKD. This CDR3 contains 14 residues. Here the CDR3 DNA reads TGTGCCATCAGTGCGGGGGCCCCAAACTATGGCTACACCTTC. As protein: CAISAGAPNYGYTF.

This clonotype was found a few times. The chain recombines TRBV11-2 with TRBJ1-1, with 10 positions matching TRBD1. The junction had 3 bases not matched to a gene; V was cut back by 3 bases and J by 5 bases. CDR3 length: 14 residues. CDR1 is SGHAT and CDR2 is FQNNGV in the germline V gene. The CDR3 is CASSFGQGGTEAFF. DNA of the CDR3: TGTGCCAGCAGCTTCGGACAGGGGGGGACTGAAGCTTTCTTT.

V usage is TRBV28 and J usage is TRBJ1-5, with D unresolved. Germline V CDR1 and CDR2: MDHEN, SYDVKM. Trimming pared 4 bases from V and 5 bases from J, leaving 12 bases between. The CDR3 runs 14 residues. CDR3: CASSSFAGDQPQHF. The CDR3 DNA sequence: TGTGCCAGCAGTTCATTTGCGGGAGATCAGCCCCAGCATTTT.

This chain connects TRBV7-6 to TRBJ1-1, with a tentative D call TRBD1 (6 bases). CDR3 size: 14 residues. Per germline, CDR1 SGHVS and CDR2 FNYEAQ. Trimming removed 1 base from V and 5 bases from J, with 11 bases in between. The CDR3 DNA follows: TGTGCCAGCAGCTTAGACGCCAGGGGAACTGAAGCTTTCTTT. The encoded protein is CASSLDARGTEAFF.

This clonotype was observed once. The chain is built from TRBV7-6 and TRBJ1-4; D is unclear. Germline CDR1 is SGHVS and CDR2 is FNYEAQ. The V gene lost 7 bases and the J gene lost 3 bases, with 12 bases spanning the gap. There are 14 residues in the CDR3. The CDR3 DNA sequence: TGTGCCAGCACCCTACCAGGTTCTAATGAAAAACTGTTTTTT. Translating gives CASTLPGSNEKLFF.

This clonotype has only a few counts. The V gene is TRBV6-6, the J gene TRBJ1-2; D is undetermined. Germline V gene lookup returns CDR1 MNHNY and CDR2 SVGAGI (reference sequence). Deletions cut 0 bases from V and 2 bases from J, with 7 bases between. The CDR3 contains 14 residues. The CDR3 DNA is TGTGCCAGCAGTTACTCAAAAGGGAACTATGGCTACACCTTC. Translating gives CASSYSKGNYGYTF.

The chain recombines TRBV11-2 with TRBJ2-5; possibly TRBD1 for D (6 bases). This CDR3 is built from 17 residues. V lost 0 bases and J lost 0, with 14 bases in between. Germline CDR1 reads SGHAT; CDR2 reads FQNNGV. CDR3 region: CASSLDLSRGYQETQYF. The CDR3 DNA reads TGTGCCAGCAGCTTAGATCTTTCCAGGGGATACCAAGAGACCCAGTACTTC.